One sample yielded the 32 T cell receptor beta chains listed below, sequenced in a study of blood T cell repertoires in COVID-19. Measured with immunoSEQ multiplex PCR; TCRdb has only the in-frame clones, and not every one. The profile covers roughly 66,000 clones, with about 90% appearing a single time and around 7% taken by the ten largest. Specimen: peripheral blood. Every receptor here comes from a human donor in a cohort sampled during active COVID-19.

The chain couples TRBV3-1 (or the pseudogene TRBV3-2) to TRBJ2-7; possible D gene TRBD1, 5 bases. The CDR3 is 16 amino acids. Germline V gene data show CDR1 as LGHDT and CDR2 as YNNKEL (reference sequence). V lost 2 bases and J 5 bases, leaving 19 bases between the germline ends. CDR3 region: CASSQQLDLQGDEQYF. The CDR3 DNA sequence: TGTGCCAGCAGCCAACAACTCGACCTCCAGGGCGACGAGCAGTACTTC.

The chain couples TRBV9 to TRBJ2-3; possible D gene TRBD2, 6 bases. With 4 bases removed from V and 1 base from J, the gap between germline ends came to 16 bases. Germline V lookup: CDR1 SGDLS, CDR2 YYNGEE. This CDR3 is built from 16 residues. Here the CDR3 reads CASSPRTRGGTDTQYF. In DNA form, the CDR3 reads TGTGCCAGCAGCCCGAGGACTCGCGGGGGCACAGATACGCAGTATTTT.

Concerning this clone itself: In the same sample, other DNA sequences code for this CDR3. The rearrangement joins TRBV5-1 to TRBJ2-2; 11 bases line up with TRBD2. J gave up 3 bases and V 4 bases, and 8 bases lay outside the gene matches. This CDR3 region has 17 residues. Looked up from germline, CDR1 is SGHRS and CDR2 is YFSETQ. CDR3 protein: CASSRGLAGGYTGELFF. In nucleotides, the CDR3 is TGCGCCAGCAGCCGGGGGCTAGCGGGGGGCTACACCGGGGAGCTGTTTTTT.

This chain connects TRBV13 to TRBJ2-3; a weak D match, TRBD2 (7 bases). The CDR3 runs to 14 residues. The germline gives CDR1 PRHDT, CDR2 FYEKMQ (reference sequence). V was pared by 3 bases and J by 1 base, with 8 bases between. CDR3 coding DNA: TGTGCCAGCAGCTTCGGGGGGCGCACAGATACGCAGTATTTT. This gives the protein CASSFGGRTDTQYF.

The gene calls are TRBV6-1 and TRBJ1-5, with 9 bases fitting TRBD1. In germline, CDR1 is MNHNS, CDR2 SASEGT. The CDR3 extends over 16 amino acids. Trimming at V came to 4 bases and at J to 3 bases, leaving 7 bases not matched to a gene. DNA of the CDR3: TGTGCCAGCAGTGCCCCGACAGGGGGGATCAATCAGCCCCAGCATTTT. Translated, it gives CASSAPTGGINQPQHF.

J is TRBJ1-4 and V is TRBV19, with D perhaps TRBD1 (6 bases). CDR1 and CDR2 from the germline V gene are LNHDA and SQIVND (reference sequence). The CDR3 loop spans 14 amino acids. V shed 2 bases and J shed 6 bases, with 10 bases lying between them. The CDR3 loop is CASSITGRDEKLFF. CDR3 in DNA: TGTGCCAGTAGTATAACAGGGAGGGATGAAAAACTGTTTTTT.

The chain employs TRBV19 and TRBJ2-2, with TRBD2 matching 7 bases. CDR3 size: 15 residues. CDR1 is LNHDA, CDR2 SQIVND, per germline (reference sequence). J lost 5 bases, V lost 3 bases, and 6 bases had no gene match. The CDR3 nucleotides read TGTGCCAGTAGTATTTCGCGGGAGCGGACCGGGGAGCTGTTTTTT. Protein: CASSISRERTGELFF. Full variable domain (outside the CDR3, taken from reference TRBV19 and TRBJ2-2): DGGITQSPKYLFRKEGQNVTLSCEQNLNHDAMYWYRQDPGQGLRLIYYSQIVNDFQKGDIAEGYSVSREKKESFPLTVTSAQKNPTAFYLCASSISRERTGELFFGEGSRLTVL.

This chain links TRBV5-1 with TRBJ2-1, with TRBD1 as a possible D gene (6 bases). V was trimmed by 4 bases and J by 7 bases, leaving 15 bases between them. This CDR3 spans 14 amino acids. CDR1 is SGHRS, CDR2 YFSETQ, per germline. Here the CDR3 reads CASSPVLQGNEQFF. CDR3 DNA: TGCGCCAGCAGCCCAGTCTTACAGGGTAATGAGCAGTTCTTC. The whole variable domain, remainder taken from reference TRBV5-1 and TRBJ2-1, is KAGVTQTPRYLIKTRGQQVTLSCSPISGHRSVSWYQQTPGQGLQFLFEYFSETQRNKGNFPGRFSGRQFSNSRSEMNVSTLELGDSALYLCASSPVLQGNEQFFGPGTRLTVL.

The CDR3 loop is CASSQGTSGGLGNTQYF. Written as DNA, the CDR3 is TGCGCCAGCAGCCAAGGGACTAGCGGGGGACTTGGGAATACGCAGTATTTT. J is TRBJ2-3 and V is TRBV4-1; TRBD2 aligns across 13 bases. CDR1 MGHRA and CDR2 YSYEKL come from the germline V gene. V gave up 1 base and J gave up 7 bases; unmatched junction bases: 8. The length of the CDR3 is 17 residues.

This clone appeared a few times. V is TRBV7-2 and J is TRBJ1-6; 10 nucleotides line up with TRBD1. With 4 bases clipped from V and 8 bases from J, the junction kept 5 bases outside the gene matches. The CDR3 contains 15 residues. Germline lookup yields CDR1 SGHTA and CDR2 FQGNSA. CDR3 nucleotide sequence: TGTGCCAGCAGCTCGACCGGGACAGGGGATTCACCCCTCCACTTT. Its protein is CASSSTGTGDSPLHF.

This chain joins TRBV5-1 and TRBJ1-2; 7 bases align to TRBD1. The CDR3 consists of 13 residues. Germline lookup yields CDR1 SGHRS and CDR2 YFSETQ. V shed 5 bases, J shed 3 bases, and the junction held 4 bases outside the gene matches. The CDR3 spells CASRAQGDYGYTF. The CDR3 DNA follows: TGCGCCAGCAGGGCTCAGGGGGACTATGGCTACACCTTC.

The chain joins TRBV19 to TRBJ2-3; D perhaps matches TRBD1 (6 bases). Looked up from germline, CDR1 is LNHDA and CDR2 is SQIVND (reference sequence). The CDR3 extends over 15 amino acids. V was cut by 6 bases and J by 2 bases, with 15 bases left in between. The CDR3 region is CASSPTGNPTDTQYF. For the CDR3, the DNA is TGTGCCAGTAGCCCTACAGGGAACCCCACAGATACGCAGTATTTT.

The rearrangement joins TRBV5-1 to TRBJ1-1; D ambiguous. CDR1 SGHRS and CDR2 YFSETQ come from the germline V gene. This CDR3 spans 14 amino acids. V shed 0 bases and J shed 4 bases, with 10 bases lying between them. The CDR3 DNA sequence: TGCGCCAGCAGCTTGGAACAGCGGGGCACTGAAGCTTTCTTT. Translated: CASSLEQRGTEAFF.

This clone was counted a few times. DNA of the CDR3: TGTGCCAGCAGTCAACAGGTTTTCCATAGCAATCAGCCCCAGCATTTT. Translating it yields CASSQQVFHSNQPQHF. The chain uses TRBV6-2 or TRBV6-3 and TRBJ1-5, with D perhaps TRBD1 (5 bases). V shed 5 bases and J shed 0 bases, with 14 bases lying between them. The CDR3 sequence is 16 residues long. Germline V lookup: CDR1 MNHEY, CDR2 SVGEGT.

J is TRBJ2-2 and V is TRBV7-3; tentative D call: TRBD2 (7 bases). The V gene's germline CDR1 is SGHTA and CDR2 FQGTGA. CDR3 length equals 15 residues. Trimming stripped 5 bases from V and 5 bases from J, with 15 bases between. The CDR3 here is CASSPRGRGTGELFF. The DNA for the CDR3 is TGTGCCAGCAGCCCCCGGGGGCGGGGGACCGGGGAGCTGTTTTTT.

The chain uses TRBV15 and TRBJ2-5; D possibly corresponds to TRBD1 (6 bases). The CDR3 extends over 14 amino acids. V was shortened by 0 bases and J by 3 bases, with 8 bases between the two germline ends. From germline, CDR1 is LNHNV and CDR2 YYDKDF (reference sequence). The CDR3 reads CATSRDNREETQYF. CDR3 coding DNA: TGTGCCACCAGCAGAGATAACAGGGAAGAGACCCAGTACTTC.

The rearrangement uses TRBV7-2 and TRBJ1-6; possibly TRBD1 for D (6 bases). The germline V gene has CDR1 SGHTA and CDR2 FQGNSA. Trimming removed 4 bases at V and 8 bases at J, with 12 bases between. This CDR3 comprises 14 residues. Written as DNA, the CDR3 is TGTGCCAGCAGCTCAGGACAGATCCATTCACCCCTCCACTTT. Translation: CASSSGQIHSPLHF.

The chain couples TRBV6-5 to TRBJ1-2; 10 bases agree with TRBD1. V was pared by 6 bases and J by 7 bases, with 5 bases of the junction left unmatched. The CDR3 has 13 amino acids. CDR1 MNHEY and CDR2 SVGAGI come from the germline V gene. CDR3 loop: CASSTTGGSGYTF. The CDR3 DNA reads as TGTGCCAGCAGCACGACAGGGGGCAGTGGCTACACCTTC.

V is TRBV2 and J is TRBJ2-5, with TRBD2 matching over 16 bases. The V and J ends lost 10 bases and 3 bases, in that order; junction bases with no gene match: 8. This CDR3 is built from 16 residues. CDR1 SNHLY and CDR2 FYNNEI come from the germline V gene. The CDR3 protein is CATSPGTSGGEETQYF. The CDR3 DNA sequence: TGTGCCACCTCACCCGGGACTAGCGGGGGGGAAGAGACCCAGTACTTC.

V is TRBV5-5 and J is TRBJ2-7; no firm D call. From germline, CDR1 is SGHKS and CDR2 YYEKEE (reference sequence). This CDR3 has 13 amino acids. With 1 base removed from V and 2 bases from J, the gap between germline ends came to 7 bases. DNA of the CDR3: TGTGCCAGCAGCTTGCCAGTGACCTACGAGCAGTACTTC. Translated, it gives CASSLPVTYEQYF. The entire variable domain, with the rest obtained from reference TRBV5-5 and TRBJ2-7, is as follows: DAGVTQSPTHLIKTRGQQVTLRCSPISGHKSVSWYQQVLGQGPQFIFQYYEKEERGRGNFPDRFSARQFPNYSSELNVNALLLGDSALYLCASSLPVTYEQYFGPGTRLTVT.

The chain links TRBV28 to TRBJ1-1; a possible D gene is TRBD1 (6 bases). Germline V gene lookup returns CDR1 MDHEN and CDR2 SYDVKM. CDR3 length equals 15 residues. Trimming took off 8 bases at V and 0 bases at J, with 16 bases between the two ends. The CDR3 DNA follows: TGTGCCAGCGTCCCGACAGGTAACATGAACACTGAAGCTTTCTTT. Its protein is CASVPTGNMNTEAFF.

The rearrangement links TRBV30 to TRBJ1-1; D is undetermined. The CDR3 sequence is 14 residues long. The germline gives CDR1 GTSNPN, CDR2 SVGIG (reference sequence). Trimming removed 2 bases from V and 0 bases from J, with 10 bases in between. CDR3 protein: CAWSKGDVNTEAFF. As DNA, the CDR3 is TGTGCCTGGAGTAAGGGAGACGTGAACACTGAAGCTTTCTTT.

The genes are TRBV28 and TRBJ1-1, with 10 bases identical to TRBD1. Germline assignment: CDR1 MDHEN and CDR2 SYDVKM. Trimming at V came to 1 base and at J to 2 bases, leaving 4 bases not matched to a gene. The CDR3 consists of 16 residues. The CDR3 DNA is TGTGCCAGCAGTTTATTAGGGACAGGGGTCAACACTGAAGCTTTCTTT. It translates to CASSLLGTGVNTEAFF.

The chain recombines TRBV4-1 with TRBJ2-7; TRBD1 aligns across 11 bases. The CDR3 has 18 amino acids. The V gene end was trimmed by 1 base and the J gene end by 5 bases; junction bases not matched to a gene: 13. Germline CDR1 and CDR2: MGHRA and YSYEKL. CDR3 coding DNA: TGCGCCAGCAGCCAAGGCCGGGACAGGGGGAGCTATTTTGACGAGCAGTACTTC. As protein: CASSQGRDRGSYFDEQYF.

This clone turned up a few times. The chain employs TRBV7-9 and TRBJ1-1; 8 nucleotides align to TRBD1. J gave up 6 bases and V 3 bases, and 6 bases lay outside the gene matches. CDR3 size: 14 residues. Germline CDR1 and CDR2: SEHNR and FQNEAQ (reference sequence). The CDR3 coding sequence is TGTGCCAGCAGCTTGGACAGGGAAGCGGCTGAAGCTTTCTTT. Its protein product is CASSLDREAAEAFF. The variable domain in full, with the rest retrieved from reference TRBV7-9 and TRBJ1-1, is DTGVSQNPRHKITKRGQNVTFRCDPISEHNRLYWYRQTLGQGPEFLTYFQNEAQLEKSRLLSDRFSAERPKGSFSTLEIQRTEQGDSAMYLCASSLDREAAEAFFGQGTRLTVV.

This clone was seen only once. This chain joins TRBV29-1 and TRBJ1-2, with a tentative D call TRBD1 (6 bases). Trimming left V 6 bases short and J 1 base short, with 9 bases between. This CDR3 spans 12 amino acids. Germline CDR1 is SQVTM and CDR2 is ANQGSEA. The CDR3, as DNA: TGCAGCGTCACGGACAGTAACTATGGCTACACCTTC. This sequence encodes CSVTDSNYGYTF.

V gene TRBV6-2 or TRBV6-3 combines with J gene TRBJ1-2; TRBD1 aligns across 7 bases. The CDR3 is 13 residues long. CDR1 MNHEY and CDR2 SVGEGT come from the germline V gene. Losses at the gene ends were 4 bases for V and 3 bases for J; bases not matched to a gene: 2. In DNA, the CDR3 is TGTGCCAGCAGTTGGGACAGCGACTATGGCTACACCTTC. Its translation: CASSWDSDYGYTF.

J is TRBJ1-5 and V is TRBV30; 7 bases match TRBD1. CDR3 length equals 13 residues. With 3 bases clipped from V and 4 bases from J, the junction kept 3 bases outside the gene matches. Looked up from germline, CDR1 is GTSNPN and CDR2 is SVGIG (reference sequence). CDR3 coding DNA: TGTGCCTGGAGCGGACAGGCAAATCAGCCCCAGCATTTT. It codes for CAWSGQANQPQHF.

V and J are TRBV6-5 and TRBJ1-5; D not resolved. Looked up from germline, CDR1 is MNHEY and CDR2 is SVGAGI. V shed 7 bases and J shed 4 bases, with 8 bases lying between them. There are 12 residues in the CDR3. CDR3 sequence (DNA): TGTGCCAGCACCACCGGGAATCAGCCCCAGCATTTT. It yields the protein CASTTGNQPQHF.

The chain links TRBV4-3 to TRBJ1-2; 7 positions match TRBD1. Germline loops: CDR1 LGHNA, CDR2 YSLEER. This CDR3 spans 16 amino acids. The ends lost 4 bases at V and 2 bases at J; junction bases unmatched: 10. This CDR3 reads CASSREVARGNYGYTF. The CDR3 DNA follows: TGCGCCAGCAGCCGGGAGGTGGCCAGGGGGAACTATGGCTACACCTTC.

The chain combines TRBV5-1 with TRBJ2-6; tentative D call: TRBD1 (6 bases). V gave up 7 bases and J gave up 0 bases, with 17 bases separating them. Germline V CDR1 and CDR2: SGHRS, YFSETQ. CDR3 size: 17 residues. The CDR3 sequence: CASRMGLGASGANVLTF. The CDR3 bases are TGCGCCAGCCGAATGGGGCTGGGGGCCTCTGGGGCCAACGTCCTGACTTTC.

The J gene is TRBJ2-3, the V gene TRBV5-4; possibly TRBD2 for D (5 bases). V shed 3 bases and J shed 0 bases, with 8 bases lying between them. The CDR3 extends over 14 amino acids. Per the germline V gene, CDR1 is SGHNT and CDR2 is YYREEE (reference sequence). This chain's CDR3 is CASSSSGSTDTQYF. CDR3 bases: TGTGCCAGCAGCTCGAGCGGCAGCACAGATACGCAGTATTTT.